Listed here is a single T cell receptor beta chain. Its antigen has not been determined. Per-base qualities were not stored, and no clone one base away is much larger. The donors were healthy, HIV-negative adults with no recently reported acute infections or vaccinations. All donors were Caucasian adults living in Nashville, Tennessee, USA. CD4+ T cells were enriched by magnetic negative selection; naive cells were then positively selected on CD45RA, and the negative fraction formed the memory subset. Blood was collected by leukapheresis, and PBMCs were isolated by Ficoll-Histopaque density gradient centrifugation and then cryopreserved in liquid nitrogen vapor phase. Analytical flow cytometry was used to check the purity and quantity of every magnetically sorted T cell population. Each sorted fraction had its genomic DNA isolated and then quantified by UV absorbance on a Nanodrop 2000c. TCR CDR3 regions were amplified from genomic DNA by multiplex PCR using the deep immunoSEQ assay. Extracted genomic DNA from each cell subset was distributed evenly across all wells of several immunoSEQ 96-well plates, and each plate was treated as a replicate. For sorted subsets, around 200 ng genomic DNA, equal to tens of thousands of T cell genomes, was loaded into each replicate PCR. Purified libraries were quantified with a Qubit 3.0 fluorometer, sized on a Bioanalyzer 2100, and re-quantified with the KAPA Library Quantification kit. Every immunoSEQ 96-well plate was sequenced on a dedicated single-read 150-cycle Illumina NextSeq 550 flow cell. Under the source paper's analysis protocol: Because only junctional sequences without quality scores were contained in the immunoSEQ output, filtering matching that applied to full-length reads could not be performed. To assign V/J genes and CDR3, sequences were annotated using PyIR, a Python wrapper for IgBLAST v1.9, with IMGT germline references. Reads were filtered out if the reads had weak V/J assignments (E-value above 1e-6), no CDR3, stop codons, out-of-frame junctions, or ambiguous translated residues. V3J clonotypes were defined by identical inferred V gene, J gene, and CDR3 amino acid sequence. The percentage overlap between two repertoires was calculated by dividing the number of shared unique clonotypes by the size of the smaller repertoire. RTK rarefaction, the Chao1 estimator, and Recon v2.1 estimates of unobserved clonotypes were used to assess repertoire richness. OLGA was used to compute generation probabilities for all TCRbeta clonotypes that the gDNA method yielded from a few donors. TCRdb's version of the immuneACCESS table is confined to in-frame rearrangements and falls short of the full clone set. An unresolved V gene accounts for under half of the shortfall where checked; the remainder is of unknown origin. V and J calls and clone size are given by that table; D and trimming were obtained from the DNA. For this sample there are 2 million to 2.5 million clones; 85% to 95% appear just once. About 0.39% of the sample is held by the ten biggest clonotypes.

This sample stems from a study of shared clonotypes between healthy human individuals (dated by TCRdb to 2018 to 2020). For the study in its entirety: The cohort comprised two women and three men aged 18 to 49 years. Per donor, leukapheresis produced somewhere between about 0.94 and 9.5 billion PBMCs. Different laboratories and diverse techniques were used to prepare libraries and sequence TCR repertoires, to increase sequencing depth and limit assay-specific biases. Per donor, three plates each were used for CD4 naive and CD4 memory, two for CD8 naive, and one for CD8 memory. Blood TCR repertoires of 5 or 6 healthy adults were deeply sequenced to estimate repertoire size and the extent of clonotype sharing between individuals. Results and caveats for the whole study, not just this receptor: Estimated clonotype richness was generally larger for naive than for memory subsets. Incomplete sequencing was indicated by rarefaction of sorted-subset datasets, despite the large sequencing depth. Compared with non-shared clonotypes, the clonotypes found in all four sorted-subset donors had higher generation probabilities. Pairwise subsampling led to the expectation that sequencing depth would affect the degree of clonotype sharing among donors. The small number of donors limited the genetic and exposure-history diversity represented. When a few donors were compared, the shared fraction of clonotypes was about 5% for naive CD4, 3.5% for naive CD8, roughly 2.5% for memory CD4, and 0.35% to 0.4% for memory CD8. Sampling was restricted to blood, and TCR repertoires in tissue are likely to differ from TCR repertoires in blood.

The germline V gene gives CDR1 as KGHSH and CDR2 as LQKENI. Taken from cysteine to phenylalanine, the CDR3 has 14 residues. Only CDR3 DNA is held: 42 bases, read in frame from base 1. V lost 0 bases and J lost 1 base; the stretch between them is 5 bases long. Sequencing input: naive CD4+ T cells from PBMCs. Read against the paper, the sample's cell subset or site label means: CD45RA+ positively selected. The clonotype was recovered from a young man in good health. Some clones in this sample may be carry-over from other donors' samples. The chain is made from TRBV18 and TRBJ2-3, with the D gene call left open. The CDR3 here reads CASSPPIRTDTQYF. The DNA sequence reads TGTGCCAGCTCACCACCGATACGCACAGATACGCAGTATTTT. The full variable domain, completed from the reference TRBV18 and TRBJ2-3 proteins outside the CDR3, reads NAGVMQNPRHLVRRRGQEARLRCSPMKGHSHVYWYRQLPEEGLKFMVYLQKENIIDESGMPKERFSAEFPKEGPSILRIQQVVRGDSAAYFCASSPPIRTDTQYFGPGTRLTVL.